The present T cell receptor beta chain was sequenced within a study of T cell responses to AZD1222 COVID-19 vaccine. Doses given second, at about 4 or about 12 weeks, were pooled. CDR3 length: 15 residues. Trimming took off 4 bases at V and 6 bases at J, with 19 bases between the two ends. Per the germline V gene, CDR1 is LNHDA and CDR2 is SQIVND (reference sequence). Data came from immunoSEQ multiplex PCR; TCRdb stores just in-frame clones and leaves some out. The repertoire holds 95,000 to 110,000 clones, about 85% seen once, with 4.8% in the top ten. With regard to this clone: Its cognate antigen is unknown.

Study observations and caveats: At 160-218 and 743-854, vaccine-associated CD4 TCRs were dominant, and they spanned spike. Only a handful of AZD1222 recipients tested seropositive at baseline. The donor cohort was predominantly white British with a female majority, and clonal diversity may have been underestimated.

The TCR sequence derives from an adult who received the AZD1222 COVID-19 vaccine. The gene calls are TRBV19 and TRBJ2-7; a possible D gene is TRBD1 (6 bases). Material: peripheral blood, obtained 28 days after the second AZD1222 dose. CDR3 sequence: CASSTPMGHLAEQYF. The DNA of the CDR3 is TGTGCCAGTAGTACCCCGATGGGACACCTAGCCGAGCAGTACTTC.